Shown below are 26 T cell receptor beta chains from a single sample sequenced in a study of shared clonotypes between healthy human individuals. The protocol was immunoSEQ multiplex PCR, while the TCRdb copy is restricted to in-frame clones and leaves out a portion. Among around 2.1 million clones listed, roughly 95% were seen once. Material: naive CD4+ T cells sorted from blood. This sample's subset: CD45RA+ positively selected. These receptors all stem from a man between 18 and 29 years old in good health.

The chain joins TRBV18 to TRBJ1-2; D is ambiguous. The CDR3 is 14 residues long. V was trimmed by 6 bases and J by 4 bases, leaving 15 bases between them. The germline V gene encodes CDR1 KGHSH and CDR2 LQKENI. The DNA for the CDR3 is TGTGCCAGCTCGTCGTCAGCGCCTCTCTATGGCTACACCTTC. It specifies CASSSSAPLYGYTF.

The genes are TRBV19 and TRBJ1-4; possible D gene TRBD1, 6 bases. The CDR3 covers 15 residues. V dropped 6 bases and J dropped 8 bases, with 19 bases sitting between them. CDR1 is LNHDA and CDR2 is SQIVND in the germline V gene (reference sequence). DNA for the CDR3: TGTGCCAGTAGCTCCGGGGGGGGCCTAATAGAAAAACTGTTTTTT. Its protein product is CASSSGGGLIEKLFF.

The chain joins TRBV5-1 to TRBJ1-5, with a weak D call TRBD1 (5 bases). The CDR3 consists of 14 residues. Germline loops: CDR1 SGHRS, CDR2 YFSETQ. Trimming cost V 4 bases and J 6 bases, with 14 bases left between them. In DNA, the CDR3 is TGCGCCAGCAGCCCGGACACCGCTGGTCAGCCCCAGCATTTT. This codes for CASSPDTAGQPQHF.

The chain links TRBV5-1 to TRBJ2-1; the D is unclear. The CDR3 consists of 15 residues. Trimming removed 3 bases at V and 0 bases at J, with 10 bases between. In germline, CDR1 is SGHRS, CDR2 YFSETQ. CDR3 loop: CASSSSLYSYNEQFF. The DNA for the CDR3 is TGCGCCAGCAGCTCCTCTCTTTACTCCTACAATGAGCAGTTCTTC.

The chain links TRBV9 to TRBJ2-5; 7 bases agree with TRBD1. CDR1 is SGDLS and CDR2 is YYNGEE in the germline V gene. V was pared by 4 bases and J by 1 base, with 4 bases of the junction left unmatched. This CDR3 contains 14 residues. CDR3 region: CASSRDSLQETQYF. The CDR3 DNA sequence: TGTGCCAGCAGCCGGGACAGCCTCCAAGAGACCCAGTACTTC.

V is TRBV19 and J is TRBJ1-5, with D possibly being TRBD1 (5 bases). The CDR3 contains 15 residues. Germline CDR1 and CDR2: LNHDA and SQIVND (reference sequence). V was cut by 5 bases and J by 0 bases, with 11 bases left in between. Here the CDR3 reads CASSSAGHSNQPQHF. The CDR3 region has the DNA TGTGCCAGTAGTTCGGCAGGGCATAGCAATCAGCCCCAGCATTTT.

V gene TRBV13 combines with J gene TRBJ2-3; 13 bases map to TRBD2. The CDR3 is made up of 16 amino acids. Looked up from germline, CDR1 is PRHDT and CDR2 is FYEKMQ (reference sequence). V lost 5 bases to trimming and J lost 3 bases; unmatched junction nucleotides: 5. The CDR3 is CASSMGLAGKTDTQYF. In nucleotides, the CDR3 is TGTGCCAGCAGCATGGGACTAGCGGGAAAGACAGATACGCAGTATTTT.

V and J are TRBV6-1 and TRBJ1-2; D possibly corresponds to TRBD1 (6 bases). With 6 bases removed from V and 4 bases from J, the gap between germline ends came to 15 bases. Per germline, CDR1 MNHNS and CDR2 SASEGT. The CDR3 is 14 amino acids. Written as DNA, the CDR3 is TGTGCCAGCAGGCAGACAGGTTTGATCTATGGCTACACCTTC. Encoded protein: CASRQTGLIYGYTF.

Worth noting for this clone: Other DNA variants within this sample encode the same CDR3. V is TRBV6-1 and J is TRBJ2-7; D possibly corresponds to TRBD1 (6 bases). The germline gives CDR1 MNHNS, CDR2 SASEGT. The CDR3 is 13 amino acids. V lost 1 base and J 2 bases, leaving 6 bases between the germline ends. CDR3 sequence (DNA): TGTGCCAGCAGTGAAGGGGGGCCCTACGAGCAGTACTTC. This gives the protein CASSEGGPYEQYF.

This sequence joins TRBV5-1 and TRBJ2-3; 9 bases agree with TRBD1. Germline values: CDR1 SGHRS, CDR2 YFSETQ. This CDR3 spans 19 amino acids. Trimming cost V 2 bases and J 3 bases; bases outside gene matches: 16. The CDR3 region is CASSFAPPGLTGGTDTQYF. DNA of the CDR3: TGCGCCAGCAGCTTCGCCCCCCCCGGGTTGACAGGGGGGACAGATACGCAGTATTTT.

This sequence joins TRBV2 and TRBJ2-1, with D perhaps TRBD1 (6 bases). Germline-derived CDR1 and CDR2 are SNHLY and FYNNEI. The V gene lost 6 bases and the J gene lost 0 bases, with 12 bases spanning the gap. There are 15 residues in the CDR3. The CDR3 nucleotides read TGTGCCAGCAGAAAAGACAGGAGCTCCTACAATGAGCAGTTCTTC. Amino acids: CASRKDRSSYNEQFF.

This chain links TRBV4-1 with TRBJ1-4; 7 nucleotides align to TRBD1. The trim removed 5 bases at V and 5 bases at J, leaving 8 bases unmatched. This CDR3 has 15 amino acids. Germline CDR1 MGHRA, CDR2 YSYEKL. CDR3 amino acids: CASSFRTGSNEKLFF. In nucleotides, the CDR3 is TGCGCCAGCAGCTTCCGGACAGGCTCAAATGAAAAACTGTTTTTT.

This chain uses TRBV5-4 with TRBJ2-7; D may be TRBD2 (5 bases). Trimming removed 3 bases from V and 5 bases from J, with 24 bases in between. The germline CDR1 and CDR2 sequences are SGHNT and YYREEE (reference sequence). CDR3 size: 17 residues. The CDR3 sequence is CASSSLEVGAKGHEQYF. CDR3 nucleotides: TGTGCCAGCAGCTCCCTGGAGGTAGGAGCCAAGGGCCACGAGCAGTACTTC.

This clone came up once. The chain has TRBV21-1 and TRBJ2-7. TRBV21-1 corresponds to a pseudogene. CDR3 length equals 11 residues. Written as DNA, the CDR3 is TGTGCCAGCAGCAAAGCTCCCGAGCAGTACTTC. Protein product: CASSKAPEQYF.

CDR3 sequence: CASSPGRVLGDTQYF. The CDR3 DNA sequence: TGCGCCAGCAGCCCCGGTAGGGTCCTCGGAGATACGCAGTATTTT. The V gene is TRBV5-1, the J gene TRBJ2-3; D gene ambiguous. V lost 4 bases and J lost 5, with 17 bases in between. The CDR3 is 15 residues long. The germline CDR1 and CDR2 sequences are SGHRS and YFSETQ. Full variable domain (rest looked up from reference TRBV5-1 and TRBJ2-3): KAGVTQTPRYLIKTRGQQVTLSCSPISGHRSVSWYQQTPGQGLQFLFEYFSETQRNKGNFPGRFSGRQFSNSRSEMNVSTLELGDSALYLCASSPGRVLGDTQYFGPGTRLTVL.

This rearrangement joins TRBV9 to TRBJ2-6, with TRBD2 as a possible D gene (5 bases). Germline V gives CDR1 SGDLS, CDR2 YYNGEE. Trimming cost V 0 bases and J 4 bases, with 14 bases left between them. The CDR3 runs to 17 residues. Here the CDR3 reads CASSVAGSLLGANVLTF. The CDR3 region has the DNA TGTGCCAGCAGCGTAGCGGGGAGCCTTCTCGGGGCCAACGTCCTGACTTTC.

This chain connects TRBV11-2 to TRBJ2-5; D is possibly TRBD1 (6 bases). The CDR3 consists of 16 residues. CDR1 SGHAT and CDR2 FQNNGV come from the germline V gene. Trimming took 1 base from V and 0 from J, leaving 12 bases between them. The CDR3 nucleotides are TGTGCCAGCAGCTTAGGCCGCGGACAGAACCAAGAGACCCAGTACTTC. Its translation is CASSLGRGQNQETQYF.

DNA of the CDR3: TGTGCCAGCAGCTTGATGGCTAGCGGGGGGGAGACCCAGTACTTC. Its translation: CASSLMASGGETQYF. V gene TRBV5-4 combines with J gene TRBJ2-5, with 11 bases lining up with TRBD2. CDR1 is SGHNT, CDR2 YYREEE, per germline (reference sequence). The CDR3 consists of 15 residues. Trimming took 1 base from V and 5 from J; bases not matched to a gene: 4.

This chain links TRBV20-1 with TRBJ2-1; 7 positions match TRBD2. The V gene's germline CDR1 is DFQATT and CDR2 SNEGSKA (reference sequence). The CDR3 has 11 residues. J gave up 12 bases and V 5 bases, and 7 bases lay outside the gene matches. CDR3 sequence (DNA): TGCAGTGCTTCTCCGCCGGGGGGGCAGTTCTTC. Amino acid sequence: CSASPPGGQFF.

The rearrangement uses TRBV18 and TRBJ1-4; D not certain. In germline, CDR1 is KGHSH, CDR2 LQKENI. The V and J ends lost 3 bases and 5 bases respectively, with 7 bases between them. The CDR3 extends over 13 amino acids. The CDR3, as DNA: TGTGCCAGCTCACCGTCCGAGAATGAAAAACTGTTTTTT. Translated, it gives CASSPSENEKLFF.

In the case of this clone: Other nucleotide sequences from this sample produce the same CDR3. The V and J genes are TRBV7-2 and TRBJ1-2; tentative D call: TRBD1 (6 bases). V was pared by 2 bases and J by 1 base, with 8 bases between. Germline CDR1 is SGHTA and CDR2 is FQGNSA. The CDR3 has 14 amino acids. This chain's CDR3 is CASSLLGGNYGYTF. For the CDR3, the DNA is TGTGCCAGCAGCTTATTAGGGGGTAACTATGGCTACACCTTC.

The CDR3 DNA reads as TGTGCCAGCTTGGACAGGGGAGCGGGAGGGGGGGAGCTGTTTTTT. It yields the protein CASLDRGAGGGELFF. This rearrangement joins TRBV6-1 to TRBJ2-2, with D maybe TRBD2 (10 bases). This CDR3 is built from 15 residues. CDR1 and CDR2 from the germline V gene are MNHNS and SASEGT. Trimming stripped 8 bases from V and 8 bases from J, with 21 bases between.

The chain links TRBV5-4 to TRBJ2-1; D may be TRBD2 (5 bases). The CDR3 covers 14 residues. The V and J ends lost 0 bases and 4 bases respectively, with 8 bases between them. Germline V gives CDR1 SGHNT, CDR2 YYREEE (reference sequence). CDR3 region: CASSLVATYNEQFF. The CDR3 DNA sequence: TGTGCCAGCAGCTTGGTAGCGACGTACAATGAGCAGTTCTTC.

CDR3 sequence (DNA): TGTGCCAGCTCAACCCCGGGGCTCGTCCCCGAGCAGTACTTC. It specifies CASSTPGLVPEQYF. The chain uses TRBV18 and TRBJ2-7, with D perhaps matching TRBD1 or TRBD2 (5 bases each). There are 14 residues in the CDR3. The ends were cut back, 5 bases at V and 6 bases at J, with 17 bases in the middle. Germline V CDR1 and CDR2: KGHSH, LQKENI.

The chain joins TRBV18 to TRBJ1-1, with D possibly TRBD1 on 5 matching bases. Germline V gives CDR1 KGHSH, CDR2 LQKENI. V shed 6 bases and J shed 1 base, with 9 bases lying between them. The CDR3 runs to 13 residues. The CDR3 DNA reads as TGTGCCAGCTCGCGCAGGGAGAACACTGAAGCTTTCTTT. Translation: CASSRRENTEAFF.

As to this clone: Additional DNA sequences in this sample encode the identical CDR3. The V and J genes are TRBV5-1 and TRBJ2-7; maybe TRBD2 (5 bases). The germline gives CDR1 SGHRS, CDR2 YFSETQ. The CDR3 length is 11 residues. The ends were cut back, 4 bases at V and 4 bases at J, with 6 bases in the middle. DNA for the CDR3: TGCGCCAGCAGCGGGAGATACGAGCAGTACTTC. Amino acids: CASSGRYEQYF.